Each of the 24 T cell receptor beta chains below was sequenced from the same sample in a study of T cell repertoires and HLA-DP antigens. Which antigens these TCRs recognize remains unknown. Libraries were prepared by immunoSEQ multiplex PCR; TCRdb keeps only in-frame clonotypes and omits some of them. This sample has roughly 120,000 clones, with 80% to 95% found just once. Sequencing used CD4+ T cells from PBMCs. These receptors were taken from a young woman in good health and CMV-seronegative.

This chain links TRBV6-4 with TRBJ2-7, with TRBD1 as a possible D gene (5 bases). This CDR3 is 13 amino acids long. The germline gives CDR1 MRHNA, CDR2 SNTAGT. V was cut by 9 bases and J by 2 bases, with 14 bases left in between. CDR3 in amino acids: CARPHDSPYEQYV. For the CDR3, the DNA is TGTGCCAGACCCCACGACAGTCCCTACGAGCAGTACGTC.

V gene TRBV5-1 combines with J gene TRBJ1-1, with TRBD1 as a possible D gene (5 bases). V was pared by 4 bases and J by 1 base, with 14 bases between. The CDR3 spans 15 residues. Germline V gene data show CDR1 as SGHRS and CDR2 as YFSETQ. DNA of the CDR3: TGCGCCAGCAGCGCAGCCGGGACTGGGAACACTGAAGCTTTCTTT. Protein: CASSAAGTGNTEAFF. Together with reference TRBV5-1 and TRBJ1-1, the CDR3 gives the full variable domain: KAGVTQTPRYLIKTRGQQVTLSCSPISGHRSVSWYQQTPGQGLQFLFEYFSETQRNKGNFPGRFSGRQFSNSRSEMNVSTLELGDSALYLCASSAAGTGNTEAFFGQGTRLTVV.

The chain couples TRBV5-4 to TRBJ1-6; D remains ambiguous. Trimming removed 4 bases at V and 6 bases at J, with 8 bases between. The CDR3 sequence is 13 residues long. Germline lookup yields CDR1 SGHNT and CDR2 YYREEE (reference sequence). The CDR3 here is CASSRSLNSPLHF. The CDR3 nucleotides read TGTGCCAGCAGCCGGAGTCTTAATTCACCCCTCCACTTT. Variable domain in full (rest from reference TRBV5-4 and TRBJ1-6): ETGVTQSPTHLIKTRGQQVTLRCSSQSGHNTVSWYQQALGQGPQFIFQYYREEENGRGNFPPRFSGLQFPNYSSELNVNALELDDSALYLCASSRSLNSPLHFGNGTRLTVT.

The rearrangement uses TRBV19 and TRBJ1-1; TRBD1 matches 11 bases. Germline trimming cut 6 bases from V and 8 bases from J; bases unmatched to any gene: 5. The V gene's germline CDR1 is LNHDA and CDR2 SQIVND (reference sequence). There are 13 residues in the CDR3. DNA for the CDR3: TGTGCCAGTAGCGGACAGGGGGCAACCGAAGCTTTCTTT. Translation gives CASSGQGATEAFF.

The chain links TRBV5-6 to TRBJ2-3; D unresolved. The V gene's germline CDR1 is SGHDT and CDR2 YYEEEE. V lost 2 bases to trimming and J lost 8 bases, with 12 bases between them. The CDR3 consists of 13 residues. The CDR3 region has the DNA TGTGCCAGCAGCTTCGGTGTAATGGGTACGCAGTATTTT. Translated, it gives CASSFGVMGTQYF.

The J gene is TRBJ2-2, the V gene TRBV30, with D unresolved. V lost 3 bases, J lost 6 bases, and 11 bases lay in between. The CDR3 sequence is 13 residues long. CDR1 and CDR2 from the germline V gene are GTSNPN and SVGIG (reference sequence). In DNA form, the CDR3 reads TGTGCCTGGAGCCGAGCATCGGCCGGGGAGCTGTTTTTT. Amino acids: CAWSRASAGELFF.

The chain couples TRBV21-1 to TRBJ2-3. TRBV21-1 represents a pseudogene. The CDR3 is 14 residues long. The CDR3 region has the DNA TGTGCCAGCAGCCCCGGGCTAGTTGCAGATACGCAGTATTTT. Its protein is CASSPGLVADTQYF.

The rearrangement links TRBV6-5 to TRBJ1-6, with a possible D match to TRBD1 (6 bases). This CDR3 has 15 amino acids. V shed 2 bases and J shed 8 bases, with 13 bases lying between them. Germline V lookup: CDR1 MNHEY, CDR2 SVGAGI. The CDR3 DNA follows: TGTGCCAGCAGTTACGGCCGACAGGCTTATTCACCCCTCCACTTT. This gives the protein CASSYGRQAYSPLHF.

This chain joins TRBV4-1 and TRBJ1-6, with TRBD1 matching 7 bases. Germline values: CDR1 MGHRA, CDR2 YSYEKL. The CDR3 is 14 residues long. Trimming at V came to 4 bases and at J to 7 bases, leaving 4 bases not matched to a gene. The CDR3 DNA follows: TGCGCCAGCAGCCCCGAGGACAGGAATTCACCCCTCCACTTT. Translating it yields CASSPEDRNSPLHF.

This clone was counted only a few times. V and J are TRBV6-5 and TRBJ2-7; tentatively, D is TRBD2 (5 bases). This CDR3 has 13 residues. V was pared by 8 bases and J by 2 bases, with 13 bases between. Germline V gene lookup returns CDR1 MNHEY and CDR2 SVGAGI. CDR3 nucleotide sequence: TGTGCCAGCTCGGCGGGCCTTACCTACGAGCAGTACTTC. This codes for CASSAGLTYEQYF.

The rearrangement uses TRBV5-1 and TRBJ1-1; D possibly corresponds to TRBD1 (6 bases). This CDR3 has 15 amino acids. The germline CDR1 and CDR2 sequences are SGHRS and YFSETQ. Trimming shortened V by 4 bases and J by 4 bases, and 17 bases separated the two germline ends. CDR3 bases: TGCGCCAGCAGCCATCTACAGGGAACGGGCACTGAAGCTTTCTTT. Translating gives CASSHLQGTGTEAFF.

The chain employs TRBV11-2 and TRBJ2-5, with unresolved D. The germline CDR1 and CDR2 sequences are SGHAT and FQNNGV. The V and J ends lost 0 bases and 4 bases respectively, with 9 bases between them. The CDR3 totals 14 residues. The CDR3 loop is CASSLDLAGETQYF. The CDR3 DNA sequence: TGTGCCAGCAGCTTAGATCTGGCAGGAGAGACCCAGTACTTC. The variable domain in full, with the rest retrieved from reference TRBV11-2 and TRBJ2-5, is EAGVAQSPRYKIIEKRQSVAFWCNPISGHATLYWYQQILGQGPKLLIQFQNNGVVDDSQLPKDRFSAERLKGVDSTLKIQPAKLEDSAVYLCASSLDLAGETQYFGPGTRLLVL.

The chain combines TRBV18 with TRBJ1-5; the D gene is possibly TRBD1 (6 bases). Between the trimmed V and J ends, which lost 5 bases and 4 bases, there was a span of 9 bases. Germline assignment: CDR1 KGHSH and CDR2 LQKENI. The CDR3 is 13 amino acids. CDR3 coding DNA: TGTGCCAGCTCAAACGGACAGAATCAGCCCCAGCATTTT. It encodes CASSNGQNQPQHF.

V is TRBV10-3 and J is TRBJ1-6; D is ambiguous. V lost 0 bases to trimming and J lost 7 bases, with 10 bases between them. CDR3 length: 15 residues. Germline V lookup: CDR1 ENHRY, CDR2 SYGVKD. CDR3 region: CAISESALGNSPLHF. The CDR3 DNA reads as TGTGCCATCAGTGAGTCTGCTTTAGGGAATTCACCCCTCCACTTT.

V usage is TRBV11-2 and J usage is TRBJ2-7; TRBD2 agrees at 7 bases. The CDR3 sequence is 16 residues long. Germline V gives CDR1 SGHAT, CDR2 FQNNGV. The ends lost 1 base at V and 1 base at J; junction bases unmatched: 7. The CDR3 loop reads CASSLGAGLPSYEQYF. CDR3 nucleotides: TGTGCCAGCAGCTTAGGAGCGGGACTGCCTTCCTACGAGCAGTACTTC. Variable domain in full (rest from reference TRBV11-2 and TRBJ2-7): EAGVAQSPRYKIIEKRQSVAFWCNPISGHATLYWYQQILGQGPKLLIQFQNNGVVDDSQLPKDRFSAERLKGVDSTLKIQPAKLEDSAVYLCASSLGAGLPSYEQYFGPGTRLTVT.

The rearrangement joins TRBV2 to TRBJ1-1; D uncertain. Trimming took off 6 bases at V and 1 base at J, with 12 bases between the two ends. The germline V gene encodes CDR1 SNHLY and CDR2 FYNNEI. The CDR3 runs to 14 residues. The CDR3: CASSGRRQNTEAFF. CDR3 nucleotides: TGTGCCAGCAGCGGGCGCCGACAGAACACTGAAGCTTTCTTT.

The rearrangement links TRBV28 to TRBJ2-5, with 8 bases lining up with TRBD1. V lost 5 bases and J lost 2; bases outside the gene matches: 10. Germline loops: CDR1 MDHEN, CDR2 SYDVKM. There are 16 residues in the CDR3. The CDR3 bases are TGTGCCAGCAGTCCACATGGGACAGGCGATCAAGAGACCCAGTACTTC. As protein: CASSPHGTGDQETQYF.

This rearrangement joins TRBV6-5 to TRBJ1-2; a possible D gene is TRBD1 (6 bases). Trimming left V 5 bases short and J 5 bases short, with 9 bases between. Germline V CDR1 and CDR2: MNHEY, SVGAGI. The CDR3 loop spans 12 amino acids. The DNA of the CDR3 is TGTGCCAGCAGTATGGACAGATATGGCTACACCTTC. This gives the protein CASSMDRYGYTF.

This chain joins TRBV6-1 and TRBJ2-7, with D maybe TRBD2 (5 bases). CDR3 length: 15 residues. Germline CDR1 and CDR2: MNHNS and SASEGT. V was cut by 4 bases and J by 1 base, with 14 bases left in between. The CDR3 region has the DNA TGTGCCAGCAGTGTTGGCCTCCGAGGGTCCTACGAGCAGTACTTC. It specifies CASSVGLRGSYEQYF.

The V and J genes are TRBV27 and TRBJ2-2, with 7 bases matching TRBD1. The germline V gene has CDR1 MNHEY and CDR2 SMNVEV (reference sequence). V lost 7 bases and J lost 1; bases outside the gene matches: 6. The CDR3 length is 15 residues. The CDR3 DNA reads as TGTGCCAGCACACAGGGGCCGATGAACACCGGGGAGCTGTTTTTT. Protein product: CASTQGPMNTGELFF.

V is TRBV7-2 and J is TRBJ2-7; 10 bases map to TRBD1. Losses at the gene ends were 1 base for V and 3 bases for J; bases not matched to a gene: 12. From germline, CDR1 is SGHTA and CDR2 FQGNSA. The length of the CDR3 is 18 residues. The CDR3 loop is CASSLDGAPGQGIYEQYV. The CDR3 DNA follows: TGTGCCAGCAGCTTAGATGGGGCCCCGGGACAGGGGATCTACGAGCAGTACGTC.

V usage is TRBV5-3 and J usage is TRBJ1-4; possibly TRBD1 for D (6 bases). TRBV5-3 is an ORF, with its function uncertain. V gave up 6 bases and J gave up 7 bases, with 16 bases separating them. The CDR3 totals 14 residues. In DNA form, the CDR3 reads TGTGCCAGAAAGCGGGGACAAAGGCGTGAAAAACTGTTTTTT. Protein sequence: CARKRGQRREKLFF.

The chain is built from TRBV10-3 and TRBJ2-7; a weak D match, TRBD2 (8 bases). The length of the CDR3 is 14 residues. Germline CDR1 reads ENHRY; CDR2 reads SYGVKD. The V end lost 10 bases, the J end lost 0 bases, and 16 bases lay between the germline ends. CDR3 sequence (DNA): TGTGCCACCATGACAGGGACTAGCTCCTACGAGCAGTACTTC. This sequence encodes CATMTGTSSYEQYF.

This chain joins TRBV7-2 and TRBJ1-5, with D unclear. Trimming cost V 2 bases and J 0 bases, with 5 bases left between them. Germline CDR1 is SGHTA and CDR2 is FQGNSA. This CDR3 is 14 amino acids long. The CDR3 protein is CASSLYSSNQPQHF. As DNA, the CDR3 is TGTGCCAGCAGCTTATACTCTAGCAATCAGCCCCAGCATTTT.